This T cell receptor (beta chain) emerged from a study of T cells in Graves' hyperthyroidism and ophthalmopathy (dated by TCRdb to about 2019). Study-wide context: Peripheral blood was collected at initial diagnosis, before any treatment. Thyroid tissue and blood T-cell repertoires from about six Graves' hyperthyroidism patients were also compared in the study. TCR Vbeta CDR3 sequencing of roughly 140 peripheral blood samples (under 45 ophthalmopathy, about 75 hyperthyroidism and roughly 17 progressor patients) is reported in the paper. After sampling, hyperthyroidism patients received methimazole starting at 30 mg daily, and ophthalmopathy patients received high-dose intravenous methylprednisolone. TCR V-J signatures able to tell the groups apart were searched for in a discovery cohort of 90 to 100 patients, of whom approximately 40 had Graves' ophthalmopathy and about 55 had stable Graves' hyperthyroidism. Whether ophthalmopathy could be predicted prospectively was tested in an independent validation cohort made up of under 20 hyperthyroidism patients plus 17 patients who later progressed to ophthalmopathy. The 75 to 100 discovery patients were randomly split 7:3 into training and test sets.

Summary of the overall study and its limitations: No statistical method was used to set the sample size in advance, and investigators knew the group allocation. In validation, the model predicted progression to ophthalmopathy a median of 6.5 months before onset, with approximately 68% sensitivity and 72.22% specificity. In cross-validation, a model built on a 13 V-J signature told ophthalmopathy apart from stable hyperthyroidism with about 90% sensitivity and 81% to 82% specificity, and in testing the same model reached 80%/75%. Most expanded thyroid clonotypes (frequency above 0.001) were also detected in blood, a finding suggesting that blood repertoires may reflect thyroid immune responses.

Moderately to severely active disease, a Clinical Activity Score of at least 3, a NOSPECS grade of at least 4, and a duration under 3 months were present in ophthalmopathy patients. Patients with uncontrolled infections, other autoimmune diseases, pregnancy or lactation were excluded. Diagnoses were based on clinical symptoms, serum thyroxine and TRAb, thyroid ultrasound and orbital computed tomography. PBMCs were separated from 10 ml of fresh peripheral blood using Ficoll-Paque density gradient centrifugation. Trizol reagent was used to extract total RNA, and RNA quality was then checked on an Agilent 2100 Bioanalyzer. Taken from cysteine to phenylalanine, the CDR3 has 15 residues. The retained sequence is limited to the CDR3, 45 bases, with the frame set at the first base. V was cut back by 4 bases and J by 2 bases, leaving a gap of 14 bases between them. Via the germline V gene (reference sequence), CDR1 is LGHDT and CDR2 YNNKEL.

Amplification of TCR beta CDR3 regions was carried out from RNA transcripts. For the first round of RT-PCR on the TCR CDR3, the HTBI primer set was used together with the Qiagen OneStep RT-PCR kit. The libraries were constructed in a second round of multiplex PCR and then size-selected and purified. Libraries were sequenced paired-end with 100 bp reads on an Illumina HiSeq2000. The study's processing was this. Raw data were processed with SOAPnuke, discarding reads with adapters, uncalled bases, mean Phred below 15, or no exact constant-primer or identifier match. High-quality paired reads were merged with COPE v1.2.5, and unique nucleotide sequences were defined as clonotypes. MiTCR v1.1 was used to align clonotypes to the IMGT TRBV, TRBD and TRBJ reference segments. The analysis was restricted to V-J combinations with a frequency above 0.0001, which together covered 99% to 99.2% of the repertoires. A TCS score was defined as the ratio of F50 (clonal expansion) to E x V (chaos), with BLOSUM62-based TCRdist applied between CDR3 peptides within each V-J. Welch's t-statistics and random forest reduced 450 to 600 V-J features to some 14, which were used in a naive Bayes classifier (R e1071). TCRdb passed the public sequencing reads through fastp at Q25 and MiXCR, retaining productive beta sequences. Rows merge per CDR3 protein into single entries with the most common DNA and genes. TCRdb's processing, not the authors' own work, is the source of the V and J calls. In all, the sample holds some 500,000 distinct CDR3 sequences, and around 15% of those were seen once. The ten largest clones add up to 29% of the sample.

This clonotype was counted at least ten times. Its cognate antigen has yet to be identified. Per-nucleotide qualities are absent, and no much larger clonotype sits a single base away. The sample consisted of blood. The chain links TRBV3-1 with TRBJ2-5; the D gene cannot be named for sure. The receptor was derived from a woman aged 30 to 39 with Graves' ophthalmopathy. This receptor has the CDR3 CASSLPLMVQETQYF. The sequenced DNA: TGTGCCAGCAGCCTCCCGTTAATGGTACAAGAGACCCAGTACTTC.